This entry lists 19 T cell receptor beta chains sequenced from one sample in a study of blood T cell repertoires in COVID-19. Some clones are missing from TCRdb's copy, which holds only in-frame ones; the method was immunoSEQ multiplex PCR. This table holds 150,000 or so clones, about 73% found once. Material: peripheral blood. These TCRs come from a man older than 75 with acute or convalescent COVID-19.

The rearrangement links TRBV30 to TRBJ1-5; 9 bases are a match to TRBD1. The CDR3 spans 14 residues. Germline V gene sequence: CDR1 GTSNPN, CDR2 SVGIG (reference sequence). J was trimmed by 7 bases and V by 2 bases; bases with no gene match: 6. The CDR3 here is CAWSPGQGDQPQHF. In nucleotides, the CDR3 is TGTGCCTGGAGTCCGGGACAGGGTGACCAGCCCCAGCATTTT.

The chain carries TRBV12-3 or TRBV12-4 and TRBJ1-1, with D perhaps TRBD1 (6 bases). V gave up 5 bases and J gave up 6 bases, with 13 bases separating them. This CDR3 is 13 amino acids long. The CDR3 here is CASSLDRTAEAFF. The CDR3 nucleotides read TGTGCCAGCAGTCTCGACAGGACCGCTGAAGCTTTCTTT.

This clone was found a few times. This chain joins TRBV7-9 and TRBJ1-3, with D uncertain. CDR3 length: 18 amino acids. The V and J ends lost 1 base and 4 bases respectively, with 20 bases between them. The germline V gene has CDR1 SEHNR and CDR2 FQNEAQ (reference sequence). CDR3 DNA: TGTGCCAGCAGCTTAGGTGCCTTAACCATGGGCTCCGGAAACACCATATATTTT. This gives the protein CASSLGALTMGSGNTIYF.

The chain combines TRBV30 with TRBJ2-7; D perhaps matches TRBD1 (6 bases). Germline V CDR1 and CDR2: GTSNPN, SVGIG (reference sequence). The V end was cut by 5 bases, the J end by 3 bases, with 11 bases between. The CDR3 runs to 12 residues. CDR3 sequence: CAWLGQSYEQYF. CDR3 DNA sequence: TGTGCCTGGCTTGGACAGAGCTACGAGCAGTACTTC.

The V gene is TRBV27, the J gene TRBJ1-2; 7 nucleotides align to TRBD1. The germline CDR1 and CDR2 sequences are MNHEY and SMNVEV (reference sequence). CDR3 length: 14 residues. V gave up 6 bases and J gave up 5 bases; unmatched junction bases: 9. The CDR3 DNA reads as TGTGCCAGCAGCCTAGACAGGGTAGGGTATGGCTACACCTTC. Translation gives CASSLDRVGYGYTF.

This clone was seen once. The rearrangement uses TRBV6-5 and TRBJ2-5; TRBD2 matches at 8 bases. Germline V gene sequence: CDR1 MNHEY, CDR2 SVGAGI. The CDR3 spans 15 residues. V shed 0 bases and J 2 bases; nucleotides not matched to a gene: 2. The CDR3 sequence is CASSYSGGAQETQYF. CDR3 coding DNA: TGTGCCAGCAGTTACTCCGGGGGGGCACAAGAGACCCAGTACTTC.

The CDR3 DNA reads as TGTGCCACCAGTGACCCCCGGACAGGGGGCGGGGAGACCCAGTACTTC. It translates to CATSDPRTGGGETQYF. This rearrangement joins TRBV24-1 to TRBJ2-5; 11 bases are a match to TRBD1. Trimming took 4 bases from V and 5 from J; bases not matched to a gene: 8. CDR1 is KGHDR and CDR2 is SFDVKD in the germline V gene. CDR3 length: 16 residues.

This clone was found a few times. The rearrangement uses TRBV6-1 and TRBJ1-1; tentatively, D is TRBD1 (5 bases). This CDR3 region has 14 residues. V lost 2 bases and J lost 5, with 12 bases in between. CDR1 is MNHNS and CDR2 is SASEGT in the germline V gene. CDR3 loop: CASSEPGMGTEAFF. CDR3 nucleotides: TGTGCCAGCAGTGAACCAGGGATGGGAACTGAAGCTTTCTTT.

The V gene is TRBV5-8, the J gene TRBJ2-1, with 9 nucleotides matching TRBD1. Unmatched junction bases numbered 9, after V lost 4 bases and J lost 4 bases. This CDR3 has 16 residues. Germline CDR1 reads SGHTS; CDR2 reads YDEGEE. CDR3: CASSPSGTGIYNEQFF. As DNA, the CDR3 is TGTGCCAGCAGCCCCTCCGGGACAGGGATTTACAATGAGCAGTTCTTC. The full variable domain, in which reference TRBV5-8 and TRBJ2-1 provide the parts outside the CDR3, is EAGVTQSPTHLIKTRGQQATLRCSPISGHTSVYWYQQALGLGLQFLLWYDEGEERNRGNFPPRFSGRQFPNYSSELNVNALELEDSALYLCASSPSGTGIYNEQFFGPGTRLTVL.

V is TRBV3-1 (or the pseudogene TRBV3-2) and J is TRBJ1-3; no definite D call. From germline, CDR1 is LGHDT and CDR2 YNNKEL (reference sequence). This CDR3 region has 15 residues. The ends were cut back, 3 bases at V and 0 bases at J, with 9 bases in the middle. The CDR3 bases are TGTGCCAGCAGCCATTCACCGGGCTCTGGAAACACCATATATTTT. Its protein is CASSHSPGSGNTIYF.

The gene calls are TRBV6-4 and TRBJ1-3; TRBD1 matches 10 bases. Germline loops: CDR1 MRHNA, CDR2 SNTAGT. The CDR3 covers 14 residues. Germline trimming cut 7 bases from V and 4 bases from J; bases unmatched to any gene: 4. CDR3 sequence: CASIPDRGGNTIYF. CDR3 DNA sequence: TGTGCCAGCATTCCGGACAGGGGGGGAAACACCATATATTTT.

The gene calls are TRBV25-1 and TRBJ1-2; D gene unclear. Deletions cut 3 bases from V and 4 bases from J, with 9 bases between. There are 13 residues in the CDR3. CDR1 and CDR2 (germline): MGHDK, SYGVNS. CDR3 in amino acids: CASSDEQVYGYTF. The CDR3 coding sequence is TGTGCCAGCAGTGACGAGCAGGTCTATGGCTACACCTTC.

The chain joins TRBV6-2 or TRBV6-3 to TRBJ1-1; D may be TRBD1 (6 bases). Germline CDR1 is MNHEY and CDR2 is SVGEGT. The CDR3 length is 12 residues. V was trimmed by 5 bases and J by 10 bases, leaving 14 bases between them. CDR3 DNA: TGTGCCAGCAGTGACCGGGACATTGGAGCTTTCTTT. Its translation: CASSDRDIGAFF.

The chain combines TRBV6-5 with TRBJ2-1, with 9 bases fitting TRBD2. The germline gives CDR1 MNHEY, CDR2 SVGAGI. With V trimmed by 5 bases and J by 7 bases, 6 bases remained unmatched. The CDR3 sequence is 14 residues long. The CDR3 reads CASSLAGNRNEQFF. CDR3 bases: TGTGCCAGCAGTCTAGCGGGGAATAGAAATGAGCAGTTCTTC.

This clone came up a few times. The CDR3 spells CASTPGTFNQPQHF. The CDR3, as DNA: TGTGCCAGCACCCCCGGGACATTTAATCAGCCCCAGCATTTT. The chain couples TRBV6-5 to TRBJ1-5, with TRBD1 as a possible D gene (6 bases). V dropped 7 bases and J dropped 4 bases, with 14 bases sitting between them. Per germline, CDR1 MNHEY and CDR2 SVGAGI. The CDR3 is 14 residues long.

J is TRBJ2-1 and V is TRBV4-3; 7 positions match TRBD2. CDR3 length equals 16 residues. From germline, CDR1 is LGHNA and CDR2 YSLEER. With 3 bases clipped from V and 1 base from J, the junction kept 6 bases outside the gene matches. The CDR3 region is CASSQGRGSSYNEQFF. CDR3 DNA: TGCGCCAGCAGCCAGGGGCGGGGGTCGTCCTACAATGAGCAGTTCTTC.

The chain has TRBV27 and TRBJ2-5, with D possibly matching TRBD2 (5 bases). Germline loops: CDR1 MNHEY, CDR2 SMNVEV (reference sequence). V was cut by 11 bases and J by 5 bases, with 15 bases left in between. The CDR3 extends over 12 amino acids. CDR3 nucleotides: TGTGCCGCCTTCGATCCGGGGGAGACCCAGTACTTC. Translating it yields CAAFDPGETQYF.

The chain carries TRBV20-1 and TRBJ1-5, with TRBD1 matching over 9 bases. Losses at the gene ends were 7 bases for V and 6 bases for J; bases not matched to a gene: 10. CDR1 is DFQATT and CDR2 is SNEGSKA in the germline V gene (reference sequence). CDR3 length: 14 amino acids. The CDR3 loop reads CSVSATGGFQPQHF. CDR3 DNA sequence: TGCAGTGTTAGTGCGACAGGGGGGTTTCAGCCCCAGCATTTT.

This chain uses TRBV29-1 with TRBJ1-1, with 8 bases lining up with TRBD1. The germline CDR1 and CDR2 sequences are SQVTM and ANQGSEA. The CDR3 runs to 13 residues. The CDR3 loop is CSARGQGGLGAFF. CDR3 coding DNA: TGCAGTGCTCGAGGACAGGGCGGATTGGGAGCTTTCTTT.